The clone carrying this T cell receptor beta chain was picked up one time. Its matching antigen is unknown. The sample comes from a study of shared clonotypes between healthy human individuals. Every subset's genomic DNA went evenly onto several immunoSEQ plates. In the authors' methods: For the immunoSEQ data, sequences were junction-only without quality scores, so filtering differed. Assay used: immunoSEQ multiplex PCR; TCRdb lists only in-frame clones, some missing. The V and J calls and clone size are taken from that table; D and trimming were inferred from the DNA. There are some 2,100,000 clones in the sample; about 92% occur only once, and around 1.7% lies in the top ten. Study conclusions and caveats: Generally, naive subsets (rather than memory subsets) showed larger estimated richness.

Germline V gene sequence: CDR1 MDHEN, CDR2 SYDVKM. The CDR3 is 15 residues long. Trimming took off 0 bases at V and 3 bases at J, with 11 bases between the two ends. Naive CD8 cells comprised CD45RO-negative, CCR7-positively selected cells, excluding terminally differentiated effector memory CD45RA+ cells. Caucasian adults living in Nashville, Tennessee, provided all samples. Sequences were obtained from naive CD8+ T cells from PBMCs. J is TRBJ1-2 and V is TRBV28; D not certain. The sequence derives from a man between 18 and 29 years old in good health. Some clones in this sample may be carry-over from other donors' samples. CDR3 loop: CASSLWRAADYGYTF. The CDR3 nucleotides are TGTGCCAGCAGTTTATGGAGGGCGGCGGACTATGGCTACACCTTC.